This T cell receptor (beta chain) was found in a study of OX40 agonist ivuxolimab in advanced cancers. The wider study: Patients got intravenous ivuxolimab at 0.01 to 10 mg/kg every 2 weeks. It was permissible to have had prior anti-PD-1, anti-PD-L1 or anti-CTLA-4 therapy, and around 41% had some.

The CDR3 length is 19 residues. Germline CDR1 reads SGHNT; CDR2 reads YYREEE (reference sequence). Trimming removed 4 bases from V and 0 bases from J, with 23 bases in between. The assay was immunoSEQ multiplex PCR, and TCRdb's table has in-frame clones only and misses some. The data contain fewer than 70,000 clones, roughly 85% of them singletons. The sequenced sample was CD4+ or CD8+ T cells sorted from blood, obtained in a trial of the OX40 agonist ivuxolimab. V and J are TRBV5-4 and TRBJ2-1; D perhaps matches TRBD2 (6 bases). The source of this sequence is an adult with an advanced solid tumor such as melanoma, head and neck, liver or kidney cancer. In DNA form, the CDR3 reads TGTGCCAGCAGCGTCCGGGACTGGGGGATTTGGAGCTCCTACAATGAGCAGTTCTTC. It yields the protein CASSVRDWGIWSSYNEQFF. Complete variable domain (other parts from reference TRBV5-4 and TRBJ2-1): ETGVTQSPTHLIKTRGQQVTLRCSSQSGHNTVSWYQQALGQGPQFIFQYYREEENGRGNFPPRFSGLQFPNYSSELNVNALELDDSALYLCASSVRDWGIWSSYNEQFFGPGTRLTVL.